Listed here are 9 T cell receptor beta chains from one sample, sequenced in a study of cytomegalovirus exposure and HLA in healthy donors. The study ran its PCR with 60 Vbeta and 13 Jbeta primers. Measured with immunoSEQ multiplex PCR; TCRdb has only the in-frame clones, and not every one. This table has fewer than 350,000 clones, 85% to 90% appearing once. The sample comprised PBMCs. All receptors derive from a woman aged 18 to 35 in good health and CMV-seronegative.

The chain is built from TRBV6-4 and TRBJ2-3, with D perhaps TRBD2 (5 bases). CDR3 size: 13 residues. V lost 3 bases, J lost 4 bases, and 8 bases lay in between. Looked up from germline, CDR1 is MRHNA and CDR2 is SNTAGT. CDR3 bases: TGTGCCAGCAGTGATGGGGAGTCAGATACGCAGTATTTT. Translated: CASSDGESDTQYF.

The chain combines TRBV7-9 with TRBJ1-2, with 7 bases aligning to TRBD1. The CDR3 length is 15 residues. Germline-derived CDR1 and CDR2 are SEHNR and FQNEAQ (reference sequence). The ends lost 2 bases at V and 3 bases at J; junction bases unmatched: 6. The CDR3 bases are TGTGCCAGCAGCTTAATGACAGGGAGGTACTATGGCTACACCTTC. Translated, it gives CASSLMTGRYYGYTF.

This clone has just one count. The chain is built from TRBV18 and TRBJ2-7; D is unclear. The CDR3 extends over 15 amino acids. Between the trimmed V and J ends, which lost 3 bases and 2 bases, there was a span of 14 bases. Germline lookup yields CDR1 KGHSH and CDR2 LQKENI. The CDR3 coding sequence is TGTGCCAGCTCACCGGTTACAATGCAACCCTACGAGCAGTACTTC. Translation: CASSPVTMQPYEQYF.

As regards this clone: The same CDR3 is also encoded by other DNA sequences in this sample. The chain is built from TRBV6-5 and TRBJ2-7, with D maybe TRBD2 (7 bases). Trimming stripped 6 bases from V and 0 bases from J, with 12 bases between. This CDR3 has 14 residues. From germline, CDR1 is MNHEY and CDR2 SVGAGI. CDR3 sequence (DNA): TGTGCCAGCAGCCTAGGGGGGGCCTCCTACGAGCAGTACTTC. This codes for CASSLGGASYEQYF.

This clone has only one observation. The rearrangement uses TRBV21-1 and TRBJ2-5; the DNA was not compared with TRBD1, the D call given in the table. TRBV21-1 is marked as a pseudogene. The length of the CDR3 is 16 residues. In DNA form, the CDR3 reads TGTGCCAGCAGCAAAGAGGACAGGAGGGCCCAAGAGACCCAGTACTTC. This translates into CASSKEDRRAQETQYF.

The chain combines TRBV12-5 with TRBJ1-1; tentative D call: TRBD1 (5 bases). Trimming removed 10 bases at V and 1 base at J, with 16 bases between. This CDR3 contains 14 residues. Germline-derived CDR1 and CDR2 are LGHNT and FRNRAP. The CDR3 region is CATQNRLKNTEAFF. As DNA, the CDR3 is TGTGCTACCCAGAACAGGCTAAAGAACACTGAAGCTTTCTTT.

The CDR3 DNA reads as TGCAGCGTTGAGGGGACAGGGGAACACGAGCAGTACTTC. It yields the protein CSVEGTGEHEQYF. The genes are TRBV29-1 and TRBJ2-7, with 10 bases that match TRBD1. This CDR3 comprises 13 residues. Germline assignment: CDR1 SQVTM and CDR2 ANQGSEA. V lost 3 bases and J lost 5; bases outside the gene matches: 4.

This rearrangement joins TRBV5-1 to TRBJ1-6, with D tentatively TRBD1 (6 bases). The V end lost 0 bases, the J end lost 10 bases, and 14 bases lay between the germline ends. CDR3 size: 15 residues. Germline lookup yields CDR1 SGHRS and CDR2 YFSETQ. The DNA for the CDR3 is TGCGCCAGCAGCTTGGCCGGCAGGGGCGACTCACCCCTCCACTTT. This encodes CASSLAGRGDSPLHF.

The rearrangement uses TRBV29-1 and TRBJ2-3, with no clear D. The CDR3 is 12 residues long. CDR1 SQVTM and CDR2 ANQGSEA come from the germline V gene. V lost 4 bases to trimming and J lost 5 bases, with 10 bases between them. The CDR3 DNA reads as TGCAGCGTTGTAACAGATCAAGATACGCAGTATTTT. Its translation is CSVVTDQDTQYF.